This entry lists 15 T cell receptor beta chains sequenced from one sample in a study of cytomegalovirus exposure and HLA in healthy donors. Using immunoSEQ multiplex PCR, the repertoire was profiled, and TCRdb retains in-frame clones only, with some absent. In the table there are hundreds of thousands of clones, 86% of which are singletons. The sequencing input was PBMCs. These receptor sequences come from a woman aged 18-29 years in good health and CMV-seronegative.

This rearrangement joins TRBV27 to TRBJ1-4; D is possibly TRBD1 (6 bases). CDR3 size: 17 residues. Germline CDR1 MNHEY, CDR2 SMNVEV (reference sequence). Trimming cost V 5 bases and J 0 bases, with 16 bases left between them. CDR3 DNA sequence: TGTGCCAGCAGTCCGGGACACGGGATAGCAACTAATGAAAAACTGTTTTTT. Residues: CASSPGHGIATNEKLFF.

This clone was recorded only once. This CDR3 is CATSTPFLSTSGGTDTQYF. The CDR3 bases are TGTGCCACCAGCACCCCCTTTTTATCGACTAGCGGGGGCACAGATACGCAGTATTTT. The chain joins TRBV15 to TRBJ2-3, with TRBD2 matching over 11 bases. Per the germline V gene, CDR1 is LNHNV and CDR2 is YYDKDF (reference sequence). J lost 1 base, V lost 4 bases, and 13 bases had no gene match. The CDR3 is made up of 19 amino acids.

This chain uses TRBV28 with TRBJ1-5; weak D call: TRBD1 (6 bases). This CDR3 has 17 amino acids. The V end was cut by 3 bases, the J end by 0 bases, with 15 bases between. Germline V gene sequence: CDR1 MDHEN, CDR2 SYDVKM. The CDR3 region has the DNA TGTGCCAGCAGTTTTCCAGCCGGGACACATAGCAATCAGCCCCAGCATTTT. It encodes CASSFPAGTHSNQPQHF.

This chain uses TRBV6-6 with TRBJ2-4, with TRBD2 identical over 7 bases. This CDR3 comprises 15 residues. V gave up 6 bases and J gave up 1 base; unmatched junction bases: 6. CDR1 and CDR2 (germline): MNHNY, SVGAGI (reference sequence). CDR3 DNA sequence: TGTGCCAGCAGGTCCGTGGGGGGGGCCAAAAACATTCAGTACTTC. It translates to CASRSVGGAKNIQYF.

This sequence joins TRBV5-1 and TRBJ2-3; D remains ambiguous. The CDR3 runs to 15 residues. From germline, CDR1 is SGHRS and CDR2 YFSETQ. The V end lost 4 bases, the J end lost 4 bases, and 16 bases lay between the germline ends. The CDR3 DNA follows: TGCGCCAGCAGCAGGCAAGCTGCTAGACCAGATACGCAGTATTTT. Residues: CASSRQAARPDTQYF.

DNA of the CDR3: TGTGCCAGCAGTTTTTGGGACAGGGTCAACGAGCAGTACTTC. It codes for CASSFWDRVNEQYF. The V and J genes are TRBV27 and TRBJ2-7; TRBD1 matches at 9 bases. Trimming took 3 bases from V and 5 from J; bases not matched to a gene: 5. The germline gives CDR1 MNHEY, CDR2 SMNVEV (reference sequence). CDR3 length: 14 residues.

The chain recombines TRBV19 with TRBJ2-1; D may be TRBD1 (5 bases). Germline V gene data show CDR1 as LNHDA and CDR2 as SQIVND (reference sequence). This CDR3 has 14 residues. The V end was cut by 4 bases, the J end by 9 bases, with 16 bases between. In nucleotides, the CDR3 is TGTGCCAGTAGTAACAGACAGAGCTCCACTGAGCAGTTCTTC. It is translated as CASSNRQSSTEQFF.

The V gene is TRBV19, the J gene TRBJ2-7; the match to TRBD1 covers 8 bases. Germline V gene sequence: CDR1 LNHDA, CDR2 SQIVND (reference sequence). With 5 bases clipped from V and 0 bases from J, the junction kept 9 bases outside the gene matches. CDR3 length: 16 residues. Here the CDR3 reads CASSEGQGILSYEQYF. The CDR3 nucleotides read TGTGCCAGTAGTGAAGGACAGGGTATCCTCTCCTACGAGCAGTACTTC.

CDR3 protein: CASSLMQGAHANYGYTF. The DNA for the CDR3 is TGTGCCAGCAGTTTAATGCAGGGGGCGCATGCTAACTATGGCTACACCTTC. The rearrangement joins TRBV28 to TRBJ1-2, with TRBD1 identical over 8 bases. The CDR3 covers 17 residues. Per the germline V gene, CDR1 is MDHEN and CDR2 is SYDVKM. V lost 2 bases and J lost 0; bases outside the gene matches: 8.

The chain links TRBV9 to TRBJ2-3; TRBD2 matches at 14 bases. The CDR3 is 16 amino acids. V trimming: 4 bases; J trimming: 9 bases; junction bases outside the gene matches: 10. The germline gives CDR1 SGDLS, CDR2 YYNGEE. CDR3 in amino acids: CASSRGTSGSGETQYF. The CDR3 DNA reads TGTGCCAGCAGCCGGGGGACTAGCGGGAGTGGCGAGACGCAGTATTTT. Using reference TRBV9 and TRBJ2-3 for the parts outside the CDR3, the full variable domain is DSGVTQTPKHLITATGQRVTLRCSPRSGDLSVYWYQQSLDQGLQFLIQYYNGEERAKGNILERFSAQQFPDLHSELNLSSLELGDSALYFCASSRGTSGSGETQYFGPGTRLTVL.

The chain couples TRBV27 to TRBJ1-1; D possibly corresponds to TRBD1 (5 bases). The germline V and J ends were trimmed by 0 bases and 3 bases, with 8 bases remaining between them. The V gene's germline CDR1 is MNHEY and CDR2 SMNVEV (reference sequence). The CDR3 has 14 amino acids. Here the CDR3 DNA reads TGTGCCAGCAGTTTATCAGGACAACACACTGAAGCTTTCTTT. This gives the protein CASSLSGQHTEAFF.

This clone was detected only once. The J gene is TRBJ1-1, the V gene TRBV7-8; TRBD1 matches 8 bases. Germline CDR1 SGHVS, CDR2 FQNEAQ. The CDR3 totals 16 residues. The ends lost 5 bases at V and 0 bases at J; junction bases unmatched: 8. The CDR3 loop reads CASSPGTGLMNTEAFF. CDR3 nucleotides: TGTGCCAGCAGCCCCGGGACAGGCCTCATGAACACTGAAGCTTTCTTT.

V usage is TRBV28 and J usage is TRBJ1-6, with 10 bases matching TRBD1. CDR3 length: 16 residues. Trimming at V came to 6 bases and at J to 7 bases, leaving 9 bases not matched to a gene. CDR1 MDHEN and CDR2 SYDVKM come from the germline V gene. The chain's CDR3 is CASRREKTGGNSPLHF. The DNA for the CDR3 is TGTGCCAGCAGGCGAGAGAAGACAGGGGGCAATTCACCCCTCCACTTT.

This chain uses TRBV6-5 with TRBJ2-5; 10 nucleotides line up with TRBD1. CDR3 length: 15 residues. V lost 6 bases, J lost 5 bases, and 9 bases stayed unmatched. Germline CDR1 reads MNHEY; CDR2 reads SVGAGI. The CDR3 region is CASRTPGQGSETQYF. CDR3 sequence (DNA): TGTGCCAGCAGGACCCCGGGACAGGGGTCGGAGACCCAGTACTTC.

V is TRBV7-2 and J is TRBJ2-1, with TRBD1 identical over 7 bases. The germline gives CDR1 SGHTA, CDR2 FQGNSA. This CDR3 spans 13 amino acids. The V gene end was trimmed by 5 bases and the J gene end by 11 bases; junction bases not matched to a gene: 9. The CDR3 nucleotides read TGTGCCAGCAGCCCAAACAACAGGGGCCAGCAGTTCTTC. Amino acids: CASSPNNRGQQFF. The variable domain in full, with the rest retrieved from reference TRBV7-2 and TRBJ2-1, is GAGVSQSPSNKVTEKGKDVELRCDPISGHTALYWYRQSLGQGLEFLIYFQGNSAPDKSGLPSDRFSAERTGGSVSTLTIQRTQQEDSAVYLCASSPNNRGQQFFGPGTRLTVL.